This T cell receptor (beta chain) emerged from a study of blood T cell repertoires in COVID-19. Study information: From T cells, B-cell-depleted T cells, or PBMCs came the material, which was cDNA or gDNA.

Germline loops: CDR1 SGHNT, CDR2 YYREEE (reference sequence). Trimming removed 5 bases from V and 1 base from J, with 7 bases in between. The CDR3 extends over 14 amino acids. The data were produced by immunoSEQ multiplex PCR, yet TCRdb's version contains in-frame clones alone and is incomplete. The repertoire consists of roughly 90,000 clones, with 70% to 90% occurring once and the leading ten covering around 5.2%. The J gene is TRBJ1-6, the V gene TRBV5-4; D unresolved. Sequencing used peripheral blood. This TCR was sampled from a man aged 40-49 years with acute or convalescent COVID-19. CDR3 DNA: TGTGCCAGCAGGCCCGGGTCCTATAATTCACCCCTCCACTTT. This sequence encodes CASRPGSYNSPLHF.